Listed here are 16 T cell receptor beta chains from one sample, sequenced in a study of spatial heterogeneity in lung cancer. Overall study findings and caveats: Counts of expanded alpha and beta TCRs within tumors tracked the tumor nonsynonymous mutation count.

Their antigens are not known. The time point denotes: sample taken at primary tumor resection. TCRdb re-analysed the 5' RACE reads in MiXCR, keeping a single row per CDR3 protein. The table has 5,500 to 9,000 distinct CDR3 sequences, around 13% seen once. The sequencing used lung tumor tissue, collected at surgery. Receptors were obtained from a male donor with early-stage non-small cell lung cancer.

By share of the sample, this clonotype is medium-sized. This beta chain is an unintended read in a library built for alpha chains; its size means little. The chain is built from TRBV7-2 and TRBJ1-6; D possibly corresponds to TRBD1 (5 bases). Trimming removed 6 bases at V and 6 bases at J, with 12 bases between. Germline lookup yields CDR1 SGHTA and CDR2 FQGNSA. The CDR3 loop spans 14 amino acids. The CDR3 DNA reads as TGTGCCAGCAGATCCGACAGTCTTAATTCACCCCTCCACTTT. Translated: CASRSDSLNSPLHF.

This clonotype came up many times. This beta chain was picked up by a library intended for alpha chains and is off target, so its count carries little meaning. V usage is TRBV12-3 or TRBV12-4 and J usage is TRBJ1-5; D gene uncertain. V was pared by 3 bases and J by 3 bases, with 15 bases between. The CDR3 is 16 residues long. Here the CDR3 reads CASSLVDRGFNQPQHF. CDR3 DNA: TGTGCCAGCAGTTTGGTGGACCGGGGATTCAATCAGCCCCAGCATTTT.

This clonotype is medium-sized. Since the library was made to target alpha chains, this beta chain is a stray read and its abundance is not meaningful. The chain uses TRBV20-1 and TRBJ2-7; D may be TRBD1 (5 bases). V shed 5 bases and J shed 1 base, with 12 bases lying between them. Germline V lookup: CDR1 DFQATT, CDR2 SNEGSKA (reference sequence). This CDR3 comprises 13 residues. CDR3 loop: CSAATTDSYEQYF. CDR3 coding DNA: TGCAGTGCTGCTACGACAGATTCCTACGAGCAGTACTTC.

This clonotype is medium-sized (0.01 to 0.1%) in the sample. A library prepared for alpha chains yielded this beta chain as an off-target read; its size is of little meaning. This chain links TRBV27 with TRBJ1-1; D not certain. The CDR3 has 14 residues. The germline gives CDR1 MNHEY, CDR2 SMNVEV (reference sequence). V dropped 8 bases and J dropped 0 bases, with 13 bases sitting between them. This chain's CDR3 is CASRGPPMNTEAFF. In nucleotides, the CDR3 is TGTGCCAGCCGCGGACCCCCGATGAACACTGAAGCTTTCTTT.

By share, this clonotype ranks as medium-sized. The limits of the CDR3 on the DNA are not certain, so only TCRdb's listed CDR3 is given. This beta chain represents an off-target read in a library built for alpha chains; its size is of limited meaning. CDR3 protein: CSVGGGIPF. V usage is TRBV20-1 and J usage is TRBJ2-3; TRBD1, the table's D call, was not compared with the DNA. Germline V gene lookup returns CDR1 DFQATT and CDR2 SNEGSKA (reference sequence). 9 amino acids form the CDR3, both terminal residues included.

With regard to this clonotype: This beta chain was picked up by a library intended for alpha chains and is off target, so its count carries little meaning. J is TRBJ1-1 and V is TRBV12-3 or TRBV12-4; D is undetermined. Trimming took 3 bases from V and 1 from J, leaving 9 bases between them. This CDR3 region has 14 residues. CDR3 in amino acids: CASSFSAENTEAFF. CDR3 sequence (DNA): TGTGCCAGCAGTTTCTCAGCGGAGAACACTGAAGCTTTCTTT.

This clonotype is large by share. Since the library was made to target alpha chains, this beta chain is a stray read and its abundance is not meaningful. The V and J genes are TRBV7-9 and TRBJ2-7; 8 positions match TRBD2. Germline loops: CDR1 SEHNR, CDR2 FQNEAQ (reference sequence). CDR3 length: 15 amino acids. V was pared by 3 bases and J by 2 bases, with 6 bases of the junction left unmatched. The CDR3 sequence: CASSFSEREPYEQYF. CDR3 coding DNA: TGTGCCAGCAGCTTTTCCGAGCGGGAGCCCTACGAGCAGTACTTC.

This clonotype was seen ten or more times. This beta chain is a stray read from a library made for alpha chains; its abundance is not meaningful. The chain joins TRBV2 to TRBJ1-2; D gene uncertain. V was clipped by 6 bases and J by 9 bases, with 14 bases between them. Germline CDR1 and CDR2: SNHLY and FYNNEI. This CDR3 has 12 amino acids. In nucleotides, the CDR3 is TGTGCCAGCAGGGACTCACTCGCAAGCTACACCTTC. Protein sequence: CASRDSLASYTF.

This clonotype was recorded many times. Since it is a stray read in a library aimed at alpha chains, this beta chain has a size that is not meaningful. This chain joins TRBV11-2 and TRBJ2-3, with a tentative D call TRBD2 (5 bases). The germline V gene has CDR1 SGHAT and CDR2 FQNNGV. Between the trimmed V and J ends, which lost 5 bases and 9 bases, there was a span of 15 bases. The CDR3 runs to 13 residues. The CDR3 DNA follows: TGTGCCAGCAGCCTTTCGTTGGGAGTGACGCAGTATTTT. Translation: CASSLSLGVTQYF.

This clonotype was seen ten or more times. The library was built for alpha chains, so this beta chain is an off-target read and its size means little. The chain links TRBV20-1 to TRBJ2-1; a possible D gene is TRBD2 (6 bases). Trimming shortened V by 5 bases and J by 0 bases, and 20 bases separated the two germline ends. The CDR3 is 17 amino acids. The germline CDR1 and CDR2 sequences are DFQATT and SNEGSKA (reference sequence). The CDR3 region is CSAVDRDSYLSYNEQFF. The CDR3, as DNA: TGCAGTGCTGTCGACCGGGACTCCTACCTCTCCTACAATGAGCAGTTCTTC.

This clonotype rates as medium-sized. This beta chain appears as a stray read in a library generated for alpha chains; its size is not informative. This chain joins TRBV28 and TRBJ1-1, with a tentative D call TRBD1 (6 bases). Trimming removed 3 bases at V and 8 bases at J, with 10 bases between. Germline-derived CDR1 and CDR2 are MDHEN and SYDVKM. This CDR3 spans 12 amino acids. The CDR3 loop reads CASSLGGWEAFF. The DNA of the CDR3 is TGTGCCAGCAGTTTGGGGGGCTGGGAAGCTTTCTTT.

This clonotype has ten or more counts. The library was built for alpha chains, so this beta chain is an off-target read and its size means little. The chain couples TRBV6-5 to TRBJ2-2; D not certain. The CDR3 loop spans 15 amino acids. Germline V gene data show CDR1 as MNHEY and CDR2 as SVGAGI. Trimming cost V 2 bases and J 2 bases, with 9 bases left between them. Here the CDR3 reads CASSYGGSNTGELFF. For the CDR3, the DNA is TGTGCCAGCAGTTACGGTGGCAGCAACACCGGGGAGCTGTTTTTT.

This clonotype was detected many times. Being off target in a library aimed at alpha chains, this beta chain has a size of little meaning. The chain joins TRBV18 to TRBJ2-5; no firm D call. Trimming took off 4 bases at V and 2 bases at J, with 8 bases between the two ends. This CDR3 has 13 residues. Germline assignment: CDR1 KGHSH and CDR2 LQKENI. CDR3 sequence: CASSLQLQETQYF. The CDR3 bases are TGTGCCAGCTCACTACAGTTGCAAGAGACCCAGTACTTC.

In the case of this clonotype: This beta chain turned up in a library designed for alpha chains; as an off-target read, its abundance says little. The chain has TRBV5-1 and TRBJ2-7; D could derive from TRBD1 or TRBD2 (5 bases each). The CDR3 has 16 amino acids. Deletions cut 4 bases from V and 4 bases from J, with 21 bases between. CDR1 and CDR2 from the germline V gene are SGHRS and YFSETQ. This CDR3 is CASSPLRGVVAYEQYF. CDR3 bases: TGCGCCAGCAGCCCCCTTAGGGGAGTAGTCGCTTACGAGCAGTACTTC.

This clonotype was recorded many times. This beta chain represents an off-target read in a library built for alpha chains; its size is of limited meaning. The V and J genes are TRBV20-1 and TRBJ2-1; unclear D gene. Deletions cut 3 bases from V and 6 bases from J, with 3 bases between. Germline V gene sequence: CDR1 DFQATT, CDR2 SNEGSKA (reference sequence). The CDR3 is 10 residues long. DNA of the CDR3: TGCAGTGCTAGCTCCAATGAGCAGTTCTTC. Its protein product is CSASSNEQFF.

Concerning this clonotype itself: This beta chain was picked up by a library intended for alpha chains and is off target, so its count carries little meaning. The genes are TRBV12-3 or TRBV12-4 and TRBJ1-1; D is ambiguous. The CDR3 spans 14 residues. V was pared by 6 bases and J by 5 bases, with 16 bases between. The CDR3 DNA sequence: TGTGCCAGCAGATGGACGGCAAGGGTTACTGAAGCTTTCTTT. This codes for CASRWTARVTEAFF.